This record concerns one TCR beta chain sequence. This clone was counted a single time. This receptor's antigen is unknown. The input lacks base qualities; no much larger clone sits a single base away. In the germline V gene, CDR1 corresponds to MGHRA and CDR2 to YSYEKL. The CDR3 has 17 amino acids, counting the end cysteine and phenylalanine. The read is trimmed to its CDR3 DNA, 51 bases read in frame from base 1. V has 4 bases trimmed and J has 7 bases trimmed; junction bases matching no gene number 13. Libraries came from the immunoSEQ multiplex PCR assay. In the paper's pipeline: A statistical classification framework was built for diagnosing cytomegalovirus status from the catalog of TCR beta chain sequences. TCRdb obtained this table from immuneACCESS and retained in-frame rearrangements with V and J assigned. These tables miss some clones; where compared with another copy, unresolved V genes account for less than half of the shortfall, and the remainder is unexplained. That table is the source of V, J and clone size, and D and trimming were worked out from the DNA. The sample table holds over 80,000 clones, of which 85% were seen once. The ten top clones hold roughly 20% of the sample.

This sample is part of a study of cytomegalovirus exposure and HLA in healthy donors listed by TCRdb under 2017. Study-level background: According to a later analysis, one platform produced both the 120 validation repertoires and the roughly 650 repertoires of the first cohort. Besides the first cohort of under 700 subjects, a separate validation cohort made up of over 95 different subjects was used. The study combined high-throughput TCR immunosequencing, statistical association of individual TCRs with disease status, and machine learning to predict cytomegalovirus infection status. The study aimed to test whether signatures of past pathogen exposure could be identified by cataloging public T cell receptors. The paper's findings and limits, for the study overall: Three of the identified cytomegalovirus-associated TCR beta chains were confirmed in vitro to be specific for cytomegalovirus antigens. According to the authors, the approach could potentially be generalized to other disease states and immunological phenotypes. The classifier was reported to diagnose cytomegalovirus status with high specificity and sensitivity in both the original cohort and the validation cohort. The validation cohort had no HLA typing available for a later analysis, so co-occurrence within that cohort was assessed over all 130 or so repertoires. A total of fewer than 200 TCR beta chains were listed by the study as associated with cytomegalovirus. A later analysis found that TCRs clustered in the first cohort also tended to co-occur in the approximately 120 validation repertoires, with approximately 94% of cluster scores above 0. Most TCR sequences were seen in very few donors, while some public TCRs were found in many individuals.

The donors belonged to the validation cohort of around 110 subjects, which was separate from the approximately 700-subject first cohort. The TCR originated in a man between 18 and 29 years old in good health and CMV-seropositive. The sequenced material came from PBMCs. The chain is made from TRBV4-1 and TRBJ2-1; 10 of the junction bases match TRBD2. CDR3 protein: CASSPSPSGSGKNEQFF. Read as DNA, the sequence is TGCGCCAGCAGCCCGTCTCCTAGCGGGAGTGGTAAGAATGAGCAGTTCTTC.